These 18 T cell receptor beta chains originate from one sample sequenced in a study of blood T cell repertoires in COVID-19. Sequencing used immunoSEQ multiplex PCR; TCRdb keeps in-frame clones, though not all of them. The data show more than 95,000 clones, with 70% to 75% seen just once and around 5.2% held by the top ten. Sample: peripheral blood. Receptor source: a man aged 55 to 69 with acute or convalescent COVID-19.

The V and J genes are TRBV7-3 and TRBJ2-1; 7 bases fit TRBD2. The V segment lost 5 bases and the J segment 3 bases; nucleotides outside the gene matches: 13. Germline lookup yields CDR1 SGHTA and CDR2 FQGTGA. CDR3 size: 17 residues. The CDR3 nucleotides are TGTGCCAGCAGCGACCTTGTGTGGGAGGGAGACTACAATGAGCAGTTCTTC. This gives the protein CASSDLVWEGDYNEQFF.

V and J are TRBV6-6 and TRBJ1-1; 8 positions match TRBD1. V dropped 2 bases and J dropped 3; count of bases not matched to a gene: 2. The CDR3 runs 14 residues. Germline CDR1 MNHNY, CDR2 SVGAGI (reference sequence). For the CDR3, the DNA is TGTGCCAGCAGTTACGGACAGGGACACACTGAAGCTTTCTTT. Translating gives CASSYGQGHTEAFF.

The CDR3 region has the DNA TGTGCCAGCAGTAGGACAGGGAGGACTGAAGCTTTCTTT. Translated: CASSRTGRTEAFF. This chain links TRBV5-4 with TRBJ1-1; TRBD1 matches at 8 bases. The CDR3 has 13 amino acids. The V and J ends lost 5 bases and 5 bases, in that order; junction bases with no gene match: 5. Germline loops: CDR1 SGHNT, CDR2 YYREEE (reference sequence).

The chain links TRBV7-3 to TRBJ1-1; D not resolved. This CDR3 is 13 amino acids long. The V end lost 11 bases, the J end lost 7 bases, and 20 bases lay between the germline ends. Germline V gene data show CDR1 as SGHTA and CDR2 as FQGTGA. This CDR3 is CASKMERHHEAFF. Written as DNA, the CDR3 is TGTGCCTCGAAAATGGAGCGGCATCATGAAGCTTTCTTT.

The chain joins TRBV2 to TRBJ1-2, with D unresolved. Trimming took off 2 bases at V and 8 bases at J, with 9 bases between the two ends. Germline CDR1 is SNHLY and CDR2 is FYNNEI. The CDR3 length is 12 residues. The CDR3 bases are TGTGCCAGCAGTGAACGGTCGGGGGGCTACACCTTC. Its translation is CASSERSGGYTF.

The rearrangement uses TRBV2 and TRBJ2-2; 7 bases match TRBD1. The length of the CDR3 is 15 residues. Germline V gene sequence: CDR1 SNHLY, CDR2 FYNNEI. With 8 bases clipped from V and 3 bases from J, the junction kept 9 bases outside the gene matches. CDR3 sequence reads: CASHRGATYTGELFF. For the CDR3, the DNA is TGTGCCAGCCACAGGGGAGCCACTTACACCGGGGAGCTGTTTTTT.

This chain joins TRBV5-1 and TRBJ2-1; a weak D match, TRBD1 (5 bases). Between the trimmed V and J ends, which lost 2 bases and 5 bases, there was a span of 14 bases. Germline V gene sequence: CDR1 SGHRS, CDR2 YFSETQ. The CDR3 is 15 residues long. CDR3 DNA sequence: TGCGCCAGCAGCTTAGGACACGCAATCAACAATGAGCAGTTCTTC. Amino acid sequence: CASSLGHAINNEQFF.

The CDR3 sequence: CASSPRTGGINTEAFF. CDR3 nucleotide sequence: TGTGCCAGTAGCCCTAGGACAGGGGGAATAAACACTGAAGCTTTCTTT. The V call is TRBV19, the J call TRBJ1-1; TRBD1 agrees at 10 bases. Germline values: CDR1 LNHDA, CDR2 SQIVND (reference sequence). CDR3 size: 16 residues. J was trimmed by 2 bases and V by 6 bases; bases with no gene match: 9.

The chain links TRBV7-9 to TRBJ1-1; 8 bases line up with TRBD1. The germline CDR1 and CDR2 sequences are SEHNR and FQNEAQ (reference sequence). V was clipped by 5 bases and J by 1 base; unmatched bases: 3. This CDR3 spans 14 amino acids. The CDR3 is CASSEGQANTEAFF. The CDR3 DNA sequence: TGTGCCAGCAGCGAGGGACAGGCGAACACTGAAGCTTTCTTT.

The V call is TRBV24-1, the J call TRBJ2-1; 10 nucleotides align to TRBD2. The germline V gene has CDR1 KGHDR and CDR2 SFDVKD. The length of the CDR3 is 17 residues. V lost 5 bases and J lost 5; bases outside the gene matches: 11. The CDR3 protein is CATSALAGMSLNNEQFF. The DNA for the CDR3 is TGTGCCACCAGTGCACTAGCGGGAATGAGCTTAAACAATGAGCAGTTCTTC.

The CDR3 loop is CASSQAGLGGNTIYF. The DNA of the CDR3 is TGTGCCAGCAGCCAAGCAGGTCTGGGTGGAAACACCATATATTTT. The chain carries TRBV3-1 (or the pseudogene TRBV3-2) and TRBJ1-3; D is unclear. There are 15 residues in the CDR3. Germline lookup yields CDR1 LGHDT and CDR2 YNNKEL (reference sequence). Trimming cost V 1 base and J 3 bases, with 10 bases left between them.

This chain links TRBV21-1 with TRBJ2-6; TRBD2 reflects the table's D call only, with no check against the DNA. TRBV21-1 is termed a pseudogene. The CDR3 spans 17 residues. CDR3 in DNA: TGTGCCAGCAGAAGCGGTACAGCTTGTTCTGGGGCCAACGTCCTGACTTTC. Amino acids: CASRSGTACSGANVLTF.

The CDR3 nucleotides are TGTGCCTGGACGGGTTCAGGGGCTGGCTACACCTTC. Translated: CAWTGSGAGYTF. The gene calls are TRBV30 and TRBJ1-2; D might be TRBD1 (6 bases). Trimming left V 4 bases short and J 7 bases short, with 13 bases between. CDR3 length: 12 residues. The V gene's germline CDR1 is GTSNPN and CDR2 SVGIG (reference sequence).

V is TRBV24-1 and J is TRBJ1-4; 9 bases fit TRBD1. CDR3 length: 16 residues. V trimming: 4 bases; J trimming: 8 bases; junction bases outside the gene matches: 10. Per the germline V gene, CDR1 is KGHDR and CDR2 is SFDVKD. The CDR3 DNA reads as TGTGCCACCAGTGAATCCGGGACAGGGCCTCTAGAAAAACTGTTTTTT. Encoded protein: CATSESGTGPLEKLFF.

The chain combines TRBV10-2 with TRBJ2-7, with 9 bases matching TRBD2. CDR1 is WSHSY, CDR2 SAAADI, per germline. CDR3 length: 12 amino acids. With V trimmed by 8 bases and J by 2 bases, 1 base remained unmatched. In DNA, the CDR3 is TGCGCCAGCGGCGGGGGGGCCTACGAGCAGTACTTC. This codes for CASGGGAYEQYF.

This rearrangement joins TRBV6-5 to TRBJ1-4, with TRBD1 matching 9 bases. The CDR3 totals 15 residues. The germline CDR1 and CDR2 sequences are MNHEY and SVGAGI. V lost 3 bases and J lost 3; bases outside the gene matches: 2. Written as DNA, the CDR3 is TGTGCCAGCAGTTATGACAGGGGGGCTAATGAAAAACTGTTTTTT. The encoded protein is CASSYDRGANEKLFF.

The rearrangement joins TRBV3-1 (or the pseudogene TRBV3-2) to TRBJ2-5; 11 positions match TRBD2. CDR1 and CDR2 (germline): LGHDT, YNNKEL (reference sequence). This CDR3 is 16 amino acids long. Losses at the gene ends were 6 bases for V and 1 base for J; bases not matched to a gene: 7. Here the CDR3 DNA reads TGTGCCAGCAGAGTCCACGGGACTAGCGGCCAAGAGACCCAGTACTTC. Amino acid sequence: CASRVHGTSGQETQYF.

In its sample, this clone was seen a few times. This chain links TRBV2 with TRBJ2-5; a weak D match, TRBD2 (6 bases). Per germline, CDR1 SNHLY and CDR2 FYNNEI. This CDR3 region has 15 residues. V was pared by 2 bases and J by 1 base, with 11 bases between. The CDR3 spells CASSERRGLQETQYF. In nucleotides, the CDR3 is TGTGCCAGCAGTGAAAGGCGGGGACTCCAAGAGACCCAGTACTTC.